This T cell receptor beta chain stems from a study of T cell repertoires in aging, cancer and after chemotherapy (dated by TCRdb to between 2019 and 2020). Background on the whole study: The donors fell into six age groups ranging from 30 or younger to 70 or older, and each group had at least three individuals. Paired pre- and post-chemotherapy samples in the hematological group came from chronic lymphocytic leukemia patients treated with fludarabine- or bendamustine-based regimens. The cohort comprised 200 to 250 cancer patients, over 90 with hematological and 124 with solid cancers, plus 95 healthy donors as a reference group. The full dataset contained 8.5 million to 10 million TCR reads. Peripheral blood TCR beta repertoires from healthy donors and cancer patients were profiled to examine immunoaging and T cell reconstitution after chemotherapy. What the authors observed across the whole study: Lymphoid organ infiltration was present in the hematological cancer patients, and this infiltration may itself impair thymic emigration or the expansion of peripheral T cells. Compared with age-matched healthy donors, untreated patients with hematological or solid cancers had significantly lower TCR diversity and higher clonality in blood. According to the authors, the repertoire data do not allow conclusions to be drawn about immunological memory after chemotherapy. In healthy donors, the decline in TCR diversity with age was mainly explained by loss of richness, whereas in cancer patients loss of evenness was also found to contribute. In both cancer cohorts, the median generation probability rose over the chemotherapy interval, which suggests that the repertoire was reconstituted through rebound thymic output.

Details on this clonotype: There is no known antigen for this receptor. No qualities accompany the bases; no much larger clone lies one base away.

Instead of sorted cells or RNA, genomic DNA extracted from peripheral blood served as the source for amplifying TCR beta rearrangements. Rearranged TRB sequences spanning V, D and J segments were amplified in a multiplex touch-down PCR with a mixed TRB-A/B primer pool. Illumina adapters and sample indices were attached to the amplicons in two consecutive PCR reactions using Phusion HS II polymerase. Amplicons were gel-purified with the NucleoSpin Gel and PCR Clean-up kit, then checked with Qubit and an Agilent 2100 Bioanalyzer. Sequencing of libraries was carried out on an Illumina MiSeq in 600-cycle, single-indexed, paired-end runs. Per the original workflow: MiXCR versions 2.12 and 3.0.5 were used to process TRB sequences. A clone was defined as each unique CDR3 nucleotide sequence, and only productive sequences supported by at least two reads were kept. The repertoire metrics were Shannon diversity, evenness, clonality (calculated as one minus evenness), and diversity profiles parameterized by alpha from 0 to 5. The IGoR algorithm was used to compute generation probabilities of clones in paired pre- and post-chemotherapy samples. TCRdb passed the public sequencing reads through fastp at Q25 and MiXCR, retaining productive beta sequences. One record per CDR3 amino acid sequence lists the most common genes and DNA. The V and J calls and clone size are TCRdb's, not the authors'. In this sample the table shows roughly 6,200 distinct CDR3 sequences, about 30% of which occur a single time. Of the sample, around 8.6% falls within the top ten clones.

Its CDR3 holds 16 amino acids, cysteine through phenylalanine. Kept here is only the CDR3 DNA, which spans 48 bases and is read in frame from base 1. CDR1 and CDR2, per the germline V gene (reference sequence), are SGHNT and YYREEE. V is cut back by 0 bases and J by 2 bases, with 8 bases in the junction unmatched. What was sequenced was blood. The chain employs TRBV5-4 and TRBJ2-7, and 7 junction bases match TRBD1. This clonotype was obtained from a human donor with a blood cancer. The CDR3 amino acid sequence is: CASSLVRDSRTYEQYF. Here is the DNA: TGTGCCAGCAGCTTGGTAAGGGACAGCCGTACCTACGAGCAGTACTTC.